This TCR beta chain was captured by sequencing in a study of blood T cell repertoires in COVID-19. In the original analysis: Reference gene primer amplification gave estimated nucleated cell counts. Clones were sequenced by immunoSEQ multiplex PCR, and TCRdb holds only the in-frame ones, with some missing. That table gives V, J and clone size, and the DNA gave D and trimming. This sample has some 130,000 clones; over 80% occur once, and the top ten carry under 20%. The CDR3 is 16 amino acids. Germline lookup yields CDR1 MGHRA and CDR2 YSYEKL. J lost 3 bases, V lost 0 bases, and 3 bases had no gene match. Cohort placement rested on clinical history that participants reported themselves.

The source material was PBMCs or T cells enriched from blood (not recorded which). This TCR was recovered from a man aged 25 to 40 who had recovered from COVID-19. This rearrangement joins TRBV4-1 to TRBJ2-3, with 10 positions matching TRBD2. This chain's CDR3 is CASSQDPGLATDTQYF. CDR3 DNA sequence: TGCGCCAGCAGCCAAGATCCGGGACTAGCGACAGATACGCAGTATTTT.